Shown below are 19 T cell receptor beta chains from a single sample sequenced in a study of cytotoxic CD8 clonotypes in ibrutinib-treated CLL. Clones were read by immunoSEQ multiplex PCR, and TCRdb kept only the in-frame ones, dropping some. The table lists tens of thousands of clones, almost 70% of them singletons. The sample in question was PBMCs, obtained after 12 months of ibrutinib treatment. The receptors come from a human donor with chronic lymphocytic leukemia.

The J gene is TRBJ1-3, the V gene TRBV9; unclear D gene. Germline V gene lookup returns CDR1 SGDLS and CDR2 YYNGEE. The CDR3 loop spans 17 amino acids. V lost 3 bases, J lost 2 bases, and 18 bases lay in between. CDR3 sequence (DNA): TGTGCCAGCAGCGCCCATCCCCCCCAGACGGCTGGAAACACCATATATTTT. The encoded protein is CASSAHPPQTAGNTIYF.

The chain joins TRBV15 to TRBJ2-7; perhaps TRBD1 as D (5 bases). CDR3 length: 13 amino acids. Trimming removed 2 bases at V and 6 bases at J, with 11 bases between. Germline V gives CDR1 LNHNV, CDR2 YYDKDF (reference sequence). This chain's CDR3 is CATSRTVGAEQYF. CDR3 sequence (DNA): TGTGCCACCAGCAGAACGGTTGGGGCCGAGCAGTACTTC.

CDR3 coding DNA: TGTGCCAGCAGCGTTAACATTAAGTCGTCCTACGAGCAGTACTTC. Residues: CASSVNIKSSYEQYF. V gene TRBV9 combines with J gene TRBJ2-7; D is ambiguous. This CDR3 comprises 15 residues. Per germline, CDR1 SGDLS and CDR2 YYNGEE. Between the trimmed V and J ends, which lost 2 bases and 1 base, there was a span of 13 bases.

The chain couples TRBV21-1 to TRBJ1-1; the table names TRBD1, a call not compared with the DNA. TRBV21-1 is labeled a pseudogene. The CDR3 totals 12 residues. In nucleotides, the CDR3 is TGTGCCAGCAGCCGCCGTTTGGACATCGGTTTCTTT. Its protein is CASSRRLDIGFF.

This clone turned up a few times. V gene TRBV27 combines with J gene TRBJ2-7; 7 nucleotides align to TRBD1. CDR1 is MNHEY, CDR2 SMNVEV, per germline (reference sequence). The CDR3 contains 12 residues. Trimming took 4 bases from V and 5 from J; bases not matched to a gene: 2. Here the CDR3 reads CASSSTGDEQYF. The DNA for the CDR3 is TGTGCCAGCAGTTCCACAGGGGACGAGCAGTACTTC.

This sequence joins TRBV7-8 and TRBJ2-2; 9 positions match TRBD2. The V gene end was trimmed by 3 bases and the J gene end by 5 bases; junction bases not matched to a gene: 7. This CDR3 has 16 amino acids. The germline V gene has CDR1 SGHVS and CDR2 FQNEAQ. The CDR3 reads CASSFNSGRYTGELFF. The CDR3 bases are TGTGCCAGCAGCTTCAATAGCGGGAGATATACCGGGGAGCTGTTTTTT. Together with reference TRBV7-8 and TRBJ2-2, the CDR3 gives the full variable domain: GAGVSQSPRYKVAKRGQDVALRCDPISGHVSLFWYQQALGQGPEFLTYFQNEAQLDKSGLPSDRFFAERPEGSVSTLKIQRTQQEDSAVYLCASSFNSGRYTGELFFGEGSRLTVL.

The chain recombines TRBV4-3 with TRBJ2-1; D possibly uses TRBD1 or TRBD2 (5 bases each). Germline CDR1 LGHNA, CDR2 YSLEER. V was cut by 1 base and J by 6 bases, with 16 bases left in between. The CDR3 contains 16 residues. CDR3 coding DNA: TGCGCCAGCAGCCAAGGGGGCGGGTTGGGCCGCAATGAGCAGTTCTTC. Protein sequence: CASSQGGGLGRNEQFF.

The V call is TRBV2, the J call TRBJ2-3; 11 nucleotides match TRBD2. This CDR3 is 16 amino acids long. Germline-derived CDR1 and CDR2 are SNHLY and FYNNEI. Unmatched junction bases numbered 7, after V lost 5 bases and J lost 3 bases. In nucleotides, the CDR3 is TGTGCCAGCAGTAGAAATAGCGGGAGGGGGACAGATACGCAGTATTTT. This codes for CASSRNSGRGTDTQYF.

The genes are TRBV27 and TRBJ2-7; unclear D gene. Trimming took 6 bases from V and 2 from J, leaving 11 bases between them. The CDR3 is made up of 13 amino acids. Germline V gene data show CDR1 as MNHEY and CDR2 as SMNVEV (reference sequence). The CDR3 nucleotides read TGTGCCAGCAGAGCCGGATTTACCTACGAGCAGTACTTC. Its translation is CASRAGFTYEQYF.

The chain employs TRBV12-2 and TRBJ2-5; the D call TRBD1 from the table was never checked on the DNA. TRBV12-2 is shown as a pseudogene. This CDR3 has 17 residues. The CDR3 bases are TGTGCAAGTCGCCGCGAATCTACAGACAGGCATTCCGAGACCCAGTACTTC. Protein sequence: CASRRESTDRHSETQYF.

The rearrangement links TRBV30 to TRBJ2-7, with 13 bases matching TRBD2. Germline V lookup: CDR1 GTSNPN, CDR2 SVGIG (reference sequence). CDR3 size: 18 residues. V dropped 0 bases and J dropped 7; count of bases not matched to a gene: 15. The CDR3 nucleotides read TGTGCCTGGAGTGTACGGTTAGGACTAGCGGGAGCAGCGGGTGAGCAGTACTTC. It encodes CAWSVRLGLAGAAGEQYF.

The chain carries TRBV5-1 and TRBJ2-2; 7 bases map to TRBD2. This CDR3 comprises 14 residues. CDR1 and CDR2 (germline): SGHRS, YFSETQ. The J segment lost 6 bases and the V segment lost 6 bases, leaving 8 bases of the junction unmatched. CDR3 sequence: CASNSAGVSGELFF. CDR3 nucleotide sequence: TGCGCCAGCAACTCTGCGGGAGTTTCCGGGGAGCTGTTTTTT.

The V gene is TRBV6-5, the J gene TRBJ1-2; D remains unclear. The germline V gene encodes CDR1 MNHEY and CDR2 SVGAGI. Trimming took off 6 bases at V and 2 bases at J, with 10 bases between the two ends. The CDR3 totals 13 residues. The CDR3 region is CASSPTGNYGYTF. The CDR3 DNA is TGTGCCAGCAGCCCGACTGGGAACTATGGCTACACCTTC.

The rearrangement links TRBV27 to TRBJ2-4; the D gene is possibly TRBD1 (5 bases). CDR3 length: 16 residues. The germline CDR1 and CDR2 sequences are MNHEY and SMNVEV (reference sequence). V lost 1 base, J lost 5 bases, and 15 bases lay in between. Here the CDR3 DNA reads TGTGCCAGCAGTTTATTTCCAGGGCGGCCAGAAAACATTCAGTACTTC. Translation: CASSLFPGRPENIQYF.

About this clone itself: The sample has other DNA sequences that encode this CDR3 too. This chain links TRBV5-1 with TRBJ2-5, with no clear D. The CDR3 consists of 13 residues. The V gene's germline CDR1 is SGHRS and CDR2 YFSETQ. V lost 0 bases and J lost 3, with 6 bases in between. CDR3 nucleotide sequence: TGCGCCAGCAGCTTGGTTGTAGAAGAGACCCAGTACTTC. Its translation: CASSLVVEETQYF.

The rearrangement joins TRBV16 to TRBJ2-5, with D possibly matching TRBD2 (5 bases). Germline V gives CDR1 KGHSY, CDR2 FQNENV. The CDR3 runs 15 residues. The V end lost 0 bases, the J end lost 0 bases, and 8 bases lay between the germline ends. The CDR3 is CASSQSRRNQETQYF. In DNA, the CDR3 is TGTGCCAGCAGCCAATCCCGGAGGAACCAAGAGACCCAGTACTTC.

V usage is TRBV4-2 and J usage is TRBJ1-2; 9 nucleotides agree with TRBD1. The CDR3 runs to 17 residues. CDR1 and CDR2 (germline): LGHNA, YNFKEQ. V dropped 0 bases and J dropped 2; count of bases not matched to a gene: 7. CDR3 loop: CASSQDYPGTGNYGYTF. The CDR3 bases are TGTGCCAGCAGCCAAGATTACCCCGGGACAGGGAACTATGGCTACACCTTC.

This chain joins TRBV27 and TRBJ1-4; no clear D gene. Trimming removed 5 bases from V and 0 bases from J, with 19 bases in between. The length of the CDR3 is 18 residues. Germline V gene sequence: CDR1 MNHEY, CDR2 SMNVEV (reference sequence). The CDR3 spells CASSPTLPDGSTNEKLFF. CDR3 DNA sequence: TGTGCCAGCAGTCCCACCCTCCCCGACGGGTCAACTAATGAAAAACTGTTTTTT.

This chain uses TRBV28 with TRBJ1-1, with TRBD1 matching over 7 bases. The CDR3 has 18 residues. The germline V gene encodes CDR1 MDHEN and CDR2 SYDVKM. Losses at the gene ends were 5 bases for V and 1 base for J; bases not matched to a gene: 16. CDR3 DNA: TGTGCCAGCAGTCCCCCGCACCAGACAGGGCCGGGGAACACTGAAGCTTTCTTT. It translates to CASSPPHQTGPGNTEAFF.